The 18 T cell receptor beta chains presented below share a single source sample, sequenced in a study of T cell responses to AZD1222 COVID-19 vaccine. Profiled with immunoSEQ multiplex PCR; TCRdb holds only in-frame clones, not every one. The data show some 150,000 clones, roughly 90% seen once. The sample was peripheral blood, taken 28 days after the second AZD1222 dose. These receptors all stem from an adult who received the AZD1222 COVID-19 vaccine.

The CDR3 reads CASSPRGGDEQYF. CDR3 coding DNA: TGTGCCAGCTCACCAAGGGGAGGGGACGAGCAGTACTTC. This chain connects TRBV18 to TRBJ2-7; 7 nucleotides match TRBD2. This CDR3 has 13 amino acids. V trimming: 2 bases; J trimming: 5 bases; junction bases outside the gene matches: 3. From germline, CDR1 is KGHSH and CDR2 LQKENI.

The gene calls are TRBV6-5 and TRBJ2-1; perhaps TRBD1 as D (5 bases). V lost 0 bases, J lost 9 bases, and 15 bases lay in between. Per germline, CDR1 MNHEY and CDR2 SVGAGI. The CDR3 spans 15 residues. The CDR3 DNA follows: TGTGCCAGCAGTTACTCGACGCAGGGTTGGGGTGAGCAGTTCTTC. This gives the protein CASSYSTQGWGEQFF.

This clone was seen just once. The rearrangement joins TRBV19 to TRBJ1-1, with 8 bases matching TRBD1. The CDR3 sequence is 13 residues long. V gave up 5 bases and J gave up 8 bases; unmatched junction bases: 7. Germline loops: CDR1 LNHDA, CDR2 SQIVND (reference sequence). The CDR3 bases are TGTGCCAGTAGTGGACAGGGATGGAGAGAAGCTTTCTTT. This encodes CASSGQGWREAFF.

This clone was counted a single time. The chain carries TRBV6-1 and TRBJ2-5; D is ambiguous. Germline values: CDR1 MNHNS, CDR2 SASEGT. The CDR3 length is 15 residues. V was pared by 3 bases and J by 0 bases, with 11 bases between. The CDR3 sequence is CASSDVTSYQETQYF. In DNA, the CDR3 is TGTGCCAGCAGTGATGTGACTTCGTACCAAGAGACCCAGTACTTC.

V gene TRBV6-5 combines with J gene TRBJ2-5; 9 nucleotides align to TRBD1. Germline-derived CDR1 and CDR2 are MNHEY and SVGAGI. The CDR3 has 15 amino acids. V trimming: 6 bases; J trimming: 1 base; junction bases outside the gene matches: 6. CDR3: CASRIRDRAQETQYF. The CDR3 region has the DNA TGTGCCAGCAGAATCCGGGACAGGGCCCAAGAGACCCAGTACTTC.

This sequence joins TRBV6-2 or TRBV6-3 and TRBJ1-5; 7 nucleotides agree with TRBD1. V trimming: 2 bases; J trimming: 0 bases; junction bases outside the gene matches: 4. This CDR3 is 16 amino acids long. Germline-derived CDR1 and CDR2 are MNHEY and SVGEGT. The CDR3 loop reads CASSYPRGNSNQPQHF. DNA for the CDR3: TGTGCCAGCAGTTACCCCAGGGGGAATAGCAATCAGCCCCAGCATTTT.

Only one count was recorded for this clone. V usage is TRBV3-1 (or the pseudogene TRBV3-2) and J usage is TRBJ1-6; D gene uncertain. The germline CDR1 and CDR2 sequences are LGHDT and YNNKEL (reference sequence). V was trimmed by 4 bases and J by 9 bases, leaving 16 bases between them. The CDR3 length is 15 residues. CDR3 DNA: TGTGCCAGCAGCCTCCGTACCGTTAAGGGTTCACCCCTCCACTTT. It is translated as CASSLRTVKGSPLHF.

This clone was picked up one time. The V call is TRBV9, the J call TRBJ1-2; D uncertain. The CDR3 extends over 16 amino acids. V was clipped by 3 bases and J by 3 bases, with 18 bases between them. Per germline, CDR1 SGDLS and CDR2 YYNGEE. The CDR3 nucleotides read TGTGCCAGCAGCGCCAGTACCAGTAAAGAGTACTATGGCTACACCTTC. Encoded protein: CASSASTSKEYYGYTF.

The gene calls are TRBV6-6 and TRBJ2-1; D gene ambiguous. With 2 bases removed from V and 0 bases from J, the gap between germline ends came to 8 bases. Germline-derived CDR1 and CDR2 are MNHNY and SVGAGI (reference sequence). CDR3 length equals 15 residues. CDR3: CASSYGLSSYNEQFF. The CDR3 DNA sequence: TGTGCCAGCAGTTACGGGTTAAGCTCCTACAATGAGCAGTTCTTC.

The rearrangement joins TRBV2 to TRBJ1-5, with D uncertain. Germline lookup yields CDR1 SNHLY and CDR2 FYNNEI. This CDR3 contains 15 residues. The ends were cut back, 3 bases at V and 1 base at J, with 10 bases in the middle. The CDR3 nucleotides read TGTGCCAGCAGTGACTTCGGGAACAGCAATCAGCCCCAGCATTTT. As protein: CASSDFGNSNQPQHF. Using reference TRBV2 and TRBJ1-5 for the parts outside the CDR3, the full variable domain is EPEVTQTPSHQVTQMGQEVILRCVPISNHLYFYWYRQILGQKVEFLVSFYNNEISEKSEIFDDQFSVERPDGSNFTLKIRSTKLEDSAMYFCASSDFGNSNQPQHFGDGTRLSIL.

This chain uses TRBV5-5 with TRBJ1-5; the D gene is possibly TRBD1 (5 bases). V lost 3 bases, J lost 2 bases, and 9 bases lay in between. Germline CDR1 reads SGHKS; CDR2 reads YYEKEE (reference sequence). CDR3 length: 14 residues. Here the CDR3 DNA reads TGTGCCAGCAGCTCCAGGGTCGGCAATCAGCCCCAGCATTTT. Its protein is CASSSRVGNQPQHF.

The CDR3 DNA reads as TGCGCCAGCAGCTTGGTTGGCGGGCGAGGGACTGAAGCTTTCTTT. Amino acid sequence: CASSLVGGRGTEAFF. The V gene is TRBV5-1, the J gene TRBJ1-1; D remains ambiguous. This CDR3 spans 15 amino acids. Germline V gene sequence: CDR1 SGHRS, CDR2 YFSETQ. V was shortened by 0 bases and J by 5 bases, with 14 bases between the two germline ends.

The chain joins TRBV30 to TRBJ1-4; D gene uncertain. Germline CDR1 and CDR2: GTSNPN and SVGIG (reference sequence). V lost 0 bases and J 6 bases, leaving 11 bases between the germline ends. The CDR3 runs to 14 residues. The CDR3 nucleotides are TGTGCCTGGAGTGTACAATGGAGGGATGAAAAACTGTTTTTT. Protein sequence: CAWSVQWRDEKLFF.

In DNA form, the CDR3 reads TGTGCCAGCAGCTTAGGGGGGAGTGGCAAAAACATTCAGTACTTC. Encoded protein: CASSLGGSGKNIQYF. This rearrangement joins TRBV7-2 to TRBJ2-4, with D perhaps TRBD1 or TRBD2 (5 bases each). The CDR3 has 15 residues. Trimming removed 1 base from V and 3 bases from J, with 10 bases in between. Germline V lookup: CDR1 SGHTA, CDR2 FQGNSA.

The rearrangement uses TRBV4-1 and TRBJ1-5, with D uncertain. The V end lost 0 bases, the J end lost 0 bases, and 12 bases lay between the germline ends. This CDR3 is built from 17 residues. Germline loops: CDR1 MGHRA, CDR2 YSYEKL. CDR3 amino acids: CASSQEPRLYSNQPQHF. CDR3 DNA: TGCGCCAGCAGCCAAGAACCCAGATTATATAGCAATCAGCCCCAGCATTTT.

A few counts support this clone. The chain couples TRBV5-1 to TRBJ2-7, with 9 bases aligning to TRBD1. Unmatched junction bases numbered 6, after V lost 4 bases and J lost 1 base. Looked up from germline, CDR1 is SGHRS and CDR2 is YFSETQ. The CDR3 sequence is 15 residues long. CDR3 loop: CASSVLGQGSYEQYF. In nucleotides, the CDR3 is TGCGCCAGCAGCGTCCTCGGACAGGGGTCCTACGAGCAGTACTTC. The complete variable domain, with remaining parts taken from reference TRBV5-1 and TRBJ2-7, reads KAGVTQTPRYLIKTRGQQVTLSCSPISGHRSVSWYQQTPGQGLQFLFEYFSETQRNKGNFPGRFSGRQFSNSRSEMNVSTLELGDSALYLCASSVLGQGSYEQYFGPGTRLTVT.

Remarks on this clone: Other DNA sequences of this sample code for an identical CDR3. The chain employs TRBV12-3 or TRBV12-4 and TRBJ1-2; D unresolved. Trimming removed 3 bases from V and 4 bases from J, with 9 bases in between. The CDR3 sequence is 13 residues long. The chain's CDR3 is CASSFDTLYGYTF. The CDR3 coding sequence is TGTGCCAGCAGTTTTGACACCCTCTATGGCTACACCTTC.

This chain joins TRBV5-4 and TRBJ2-2; D may match TRBD1 or TRBD2 (5 bases each). The CDR3 is 14 residues long. V was clipped by 4 bases and J by 4 bases, with 11 bases between them. The germline V gene encodes CDR1 SGHNT and CDR2 YYREEE (reference sequence). This CDR3 reads CASSRDPSTGELFF. CDR3 sequence (DNA): TGTGCCAGCAGCCGGGACCCCTCCACCGGGGAGCTGTTTTTT.